The sequence of this TCR beta chain was determined in a study of metastatic and nonmetastatic thyroid tumors. V gave up 1 base and J gave up 7 bases, with 16 bases separating them. This CDR3 region has 14 residues. In germline, CDR1 is GTSNPN, CDR2 SVGIG (reference sequence). From the PCR reads, TCRdb re-called clones with MiXCR. Found here are about 33,000 clones, 18% of them singletons; the top ten hold roughly 12%. No patient received treatment before thyroid surgery. Sequenced material: blood. V usage is TRBV30 and J usage is TRBJ1-1; D gene unclear. This TCR was recovered from a male donor with papillary thyroid cancer or a benign thyroid nodule (not recorded which). Some clones in this sample may be carry-over from other donors' samples. In DNA, the CDR3 is TGTGCCTGGAGTGCCCCTCGGGGATTAAGTGAAGCTTTCTTT. Amino acid sequence: CAWSAPRGLSEAFF. The variable domain in full, completed from reference TRBV30 and TRBJ1-1, reads SQTIHQWPATLVQPVGSPLSLECTVEGTSNPNLYWYRQAAGRGLQLLFYSVGIGQISSEVPQNLSASRPQDRQFILSSKKLLLSDSGFYLCAWSAPRGLSEAFFGQGTRLTVV.